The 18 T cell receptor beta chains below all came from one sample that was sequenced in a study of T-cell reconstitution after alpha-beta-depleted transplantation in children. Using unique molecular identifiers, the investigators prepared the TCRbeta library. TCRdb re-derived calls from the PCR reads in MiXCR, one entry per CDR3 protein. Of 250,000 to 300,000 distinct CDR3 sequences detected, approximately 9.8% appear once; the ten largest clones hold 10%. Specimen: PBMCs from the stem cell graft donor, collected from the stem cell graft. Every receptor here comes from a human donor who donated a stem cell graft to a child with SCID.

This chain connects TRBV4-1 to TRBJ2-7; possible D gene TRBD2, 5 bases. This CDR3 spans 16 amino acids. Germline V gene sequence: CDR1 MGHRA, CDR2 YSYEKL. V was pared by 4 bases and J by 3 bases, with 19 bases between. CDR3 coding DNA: TGCGCCAGCAGCCTATCCCCTTCGGGAAATTTCTACGAGCAGTACTTC. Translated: CASSLSPSGNFYEQYF.

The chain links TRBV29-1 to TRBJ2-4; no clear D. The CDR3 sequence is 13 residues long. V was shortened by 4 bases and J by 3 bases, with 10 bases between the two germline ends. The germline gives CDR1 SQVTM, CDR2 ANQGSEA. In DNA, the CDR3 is TGCAGCGTTGGAGAGTTCGGCAAAAACATTCAGTACTTC. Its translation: CSVGEFGKNIQYF.

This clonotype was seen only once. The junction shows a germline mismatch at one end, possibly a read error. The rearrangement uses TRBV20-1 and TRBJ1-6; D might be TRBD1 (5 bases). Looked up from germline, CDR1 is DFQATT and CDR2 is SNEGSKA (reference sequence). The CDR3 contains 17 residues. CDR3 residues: CCASPGQGTLGASPLHF. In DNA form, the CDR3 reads TGCTGTGCTTCTCCGGGGCAGGGCACTCTAGGGGCTTCACCCCTCCACTTT.

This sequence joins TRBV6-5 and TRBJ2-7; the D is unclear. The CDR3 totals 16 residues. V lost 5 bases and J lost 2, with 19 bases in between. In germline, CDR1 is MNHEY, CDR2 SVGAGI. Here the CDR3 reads CASSTRTGGIAYEQYF. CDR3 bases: TGTGCCAGCAGTACCAGGACCGGCGGCATTGCCTACGAGCAGTACTTC.

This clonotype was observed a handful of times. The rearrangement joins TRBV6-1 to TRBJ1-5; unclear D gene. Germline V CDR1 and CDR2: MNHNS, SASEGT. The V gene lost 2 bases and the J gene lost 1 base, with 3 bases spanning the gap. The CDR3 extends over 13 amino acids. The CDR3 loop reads CASSEYSNQPQHF. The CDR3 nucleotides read TGTGCCAGCAGTGAATACAGCAATCAGCCCCAGCATTTT.

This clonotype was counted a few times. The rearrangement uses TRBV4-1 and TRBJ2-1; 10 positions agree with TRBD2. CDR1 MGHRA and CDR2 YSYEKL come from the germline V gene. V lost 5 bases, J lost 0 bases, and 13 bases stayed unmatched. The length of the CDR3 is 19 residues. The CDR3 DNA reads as TGCGCCAGCAGCAACGGACTAGCGGCCCCTGGCAGCTCCTACAATGAGCAGTTCTTC. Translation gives CASSNGLAAPGSSYNEQFF.

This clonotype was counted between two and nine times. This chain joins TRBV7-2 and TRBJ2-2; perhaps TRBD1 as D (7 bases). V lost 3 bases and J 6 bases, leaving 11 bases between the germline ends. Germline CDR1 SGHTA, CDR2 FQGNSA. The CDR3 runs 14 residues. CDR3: CASSLTGTAGELFF. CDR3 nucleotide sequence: TGTGCCAGCAGCTTGACAGGGACTGCCGGGGAGCTGTTTTTT.

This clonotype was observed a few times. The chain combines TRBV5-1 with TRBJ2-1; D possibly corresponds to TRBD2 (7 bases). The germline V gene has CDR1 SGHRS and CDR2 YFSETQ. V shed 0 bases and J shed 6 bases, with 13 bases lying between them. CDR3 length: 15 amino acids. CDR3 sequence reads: CASSLAGGSGNEQFF. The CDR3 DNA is TGCGCCAGCAGCTTGGCGGGGGGCTCGGGCAATGAGCAGTTCTTC.

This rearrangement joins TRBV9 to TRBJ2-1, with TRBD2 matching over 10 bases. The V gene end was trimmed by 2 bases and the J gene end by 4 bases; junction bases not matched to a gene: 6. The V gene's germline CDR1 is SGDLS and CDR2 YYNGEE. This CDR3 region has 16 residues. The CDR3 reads CASSVLAGVLYNEQFF. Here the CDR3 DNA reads TGTGCCAGCAGCGTCCTAGCGGGGGTCCTTTACAATGAGCAGTTCTTC.

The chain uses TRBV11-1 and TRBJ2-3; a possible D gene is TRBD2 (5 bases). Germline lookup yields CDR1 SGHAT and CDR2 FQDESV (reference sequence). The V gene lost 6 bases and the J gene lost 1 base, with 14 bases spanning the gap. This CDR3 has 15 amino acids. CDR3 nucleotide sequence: TGTGCCAGCAGAGCAAGGGAGTCCGGCACAGATACGCAGTATTTT. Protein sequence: CASRARESGTDTQYF.

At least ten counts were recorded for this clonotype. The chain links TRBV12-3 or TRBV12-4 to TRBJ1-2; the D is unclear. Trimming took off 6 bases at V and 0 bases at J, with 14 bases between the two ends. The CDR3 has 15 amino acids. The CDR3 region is CASSPSPNSNYGYTF. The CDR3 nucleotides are TGTGCCAGCAGCCCTTCCCCAAATTCTAACTATGGCTACACCTTC.

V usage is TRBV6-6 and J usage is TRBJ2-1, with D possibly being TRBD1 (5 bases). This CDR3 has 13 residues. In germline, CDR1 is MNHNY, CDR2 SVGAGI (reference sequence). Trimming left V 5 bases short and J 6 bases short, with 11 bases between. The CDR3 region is CASSISQVNEQFF. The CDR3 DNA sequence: TGTGCCAGCAGTATTTCACAGGTCAATGAGCAGTTCTTC.

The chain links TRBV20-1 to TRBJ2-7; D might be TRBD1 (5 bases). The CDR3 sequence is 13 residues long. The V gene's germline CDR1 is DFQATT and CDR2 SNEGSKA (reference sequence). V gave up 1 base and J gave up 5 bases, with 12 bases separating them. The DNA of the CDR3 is TGCAGTGCTAGAGCAGGGTTTGTACACGAGCAGTACTTC. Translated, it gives CSARAGFVHEQYF.

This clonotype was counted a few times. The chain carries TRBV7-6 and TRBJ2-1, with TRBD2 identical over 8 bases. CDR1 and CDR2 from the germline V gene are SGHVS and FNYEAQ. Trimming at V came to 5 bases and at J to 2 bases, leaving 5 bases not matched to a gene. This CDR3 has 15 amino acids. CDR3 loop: CASSPSGSTYNEQFF. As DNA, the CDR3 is TGTGCCAGCAGCCCCAGCGGGAGTACCTACAATGAGCAGTTCTTC.

CDR3 protein: CASSLGTGLNGYTF. In DNA, the CDR3 is TGTGCCAGCAGCTTAGGGACAGGTCTGAATGGCTACACCTTC. The chain recombines TRBV7-8 with TRBJ1-2; 7 bases align to TRBD1. Germline V gene sequence: CDR1 SGHVS, CDR2 FQNEAQ. V was clipped by 1 base and J by 6 bases; unmatched bases: 5. The CDR3 is made up of 14 amino acids.

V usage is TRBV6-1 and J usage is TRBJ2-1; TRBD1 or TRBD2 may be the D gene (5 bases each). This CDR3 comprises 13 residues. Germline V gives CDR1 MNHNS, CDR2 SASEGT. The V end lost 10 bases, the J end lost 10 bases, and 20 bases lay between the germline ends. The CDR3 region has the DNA TGTGCCACCCGGGACGACCTTAACGGGGAGCAGTTCTTC. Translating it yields CATRDDLNGEQFF.

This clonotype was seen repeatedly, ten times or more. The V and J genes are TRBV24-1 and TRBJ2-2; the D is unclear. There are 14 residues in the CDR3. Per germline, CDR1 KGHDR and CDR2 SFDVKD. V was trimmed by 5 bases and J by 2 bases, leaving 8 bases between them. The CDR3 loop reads CATSGLPNTGELFF. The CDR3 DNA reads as TGTGCCACCAGTGGGCTTCCCAACACCGGGGAGCTGTTTTTT.

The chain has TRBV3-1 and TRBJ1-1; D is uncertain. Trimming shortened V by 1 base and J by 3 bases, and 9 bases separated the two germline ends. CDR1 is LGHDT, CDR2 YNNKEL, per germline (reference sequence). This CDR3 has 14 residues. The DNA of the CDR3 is TGTGCCAGCAGCCAAGTTCAAGGCGACACTGAAGCTTTCTTT. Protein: CASSQVQGDTEAFF. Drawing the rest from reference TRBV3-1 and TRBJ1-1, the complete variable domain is DTAVSQTPKYLVTQMGNDKSIKCEQNLGHDTMYWYKQDSKKFLKIMFSYNNKELIINETVPNRFSPKSPDKAHLNLHINSLELGDSAVYFCASSQVQGDTEAFFGQGTRLTVV.